The entry below describes one TCR beta chain. What it binds is not known. V dropped 5 bases and J dropped 8; count of bases not matched to a gene: 12. The CDR3 spans 16 residues. CDR1 SGHTA and CDR2 FQGNSA come from the germline V gene. These data belong to a study of shared clonotypes between healthy human individuals. Here immunoSEQ multiplex PCR was the method, and the copy in TCRdb shows in-frame clones only, minus some. The sample carries about 2,500,000 clones, around nine tenths recorded once. Study-wide results and limits: Only blood samples were collected, and tissue repertoires likely differ.

The TCR was taken from a young man in good health. This rearrangement joins TRBV7-2 to TRBJ2-1; 10 bases are a match to TRBD2. The specimen sequenced was naive CD4+ T cells sorted from blood. Subset meaning: CD45RA+ positively selected. This CDR3 is CASSQGLARVIHEQFF. The DNA for the CDR3 is TGTGCCAGCAGCCAGGGACTAGCGAGAGTCATCCATGAGCAGTTCTTC.